A selection of T cell receptor beta chains follows, all from one sample in a study of spatial heterogeneity in lung cancer. One entry per CDR3 protein, called by TCRdb with MiXCR from the 5' RACE reads. The sample has over 14,000 distinct CDR3 sequences; roughly 6.6% are singletons. Sample: lung tumor tissue, taken at surgery. Receptors were obtained from a male donor with early-stage non-small cell lung cancer. The CDR3 runs from the conserved cysteine through the conserved F or W. The D gene is left open where the match is weak. Part of the rows lack a size; the others show once, few, many or a class for expanded clones.

V gene: TRBV10-2
J gene: TRBJ1-1
clone size: few
CDR3 length: 12
D gene: NA
CDR3 protein: CASHSLNTEAFF
CDR3 DNA: TGCGCCAGCCACTCATTGAACACTGAAGCTTTCTTT

V gene: TRBV2
J gene: TRBJ2-2
clone size: many
CDR3 length: 15
D gene: TRBD2
CDR3 protein: CASLQTSGGHGELFF
CDR3 DNA: TGTGCCAGCCTACAGACTAGCGGGGGTCACGGGGAGCTGTTTTTT

V gene: TRBV5-6
J gene: TRBJ2-2
clone size: few
CDR3 length: 15
D gene: TRBD2
CDR3 protein: CASSSRRGGTGELFF
CDR3 DNA: TGTGCCAGCAGCTCCCGCCGGGGGGGAACCGGGGAGCTGTTTTTT

V gene: TRBV20-1
J gene: TRBJ2-7
clone size: few
CDR3 length: 15
D gene: TRBD1
CDR3 protein: CSAREGTGDYYEQYF
CDR3 DNA: TGCAGTGCTAGAGAGGGGACAGGGGACTACTACGAGCAGTACTTC

V gene: TRBV7-2
J gene: TRBJ1-6
clone size: many
CDR3 length: 14
D gene: NA
CDR3 protein: CASSFQGVASPLHF
CDR3 DNA: TGTGCCAGCAGCTTCCAGGGAGTCGCTTCACCCCTCCACTTT

V gene: TRBV2
J gene: TRBJ1-3
clone size: medium-sized
CDR3 length: 16
D gene: NA
CDR3 protein: CASSDLDRTAGNTIYF
CDR3 DNA: TGTGCCAGCAGTGATCTCGACAGGACTGCTGGAAACACCATATATTTT

V gene: TRBV20-1
J gene: TRBJ2-1
clone size: many
CDR3 length: 14
D gene: TRBD1
CDR3 protein: CSAQTGGAYNEQFF
CDR3 DNA: TGCAGTGCTCAGACAGGGGGCGCCTACAATGAGCAGTTCTTC

V gene: TRBV7-9
J gene: TRBJ2-7
clone size: many
CDR3 length: 14
D gene: TRBD1
CDR3 protein: CASSQGQAYYEQYF
CDR3 DNA: TGTGCCAGCAGCCAGGGACAGGCTTACTACGAGCAGTACTTC

V gene: TRBV5-5
J gene: TRBJ2-6
clone size: many
CDR3 length: 19
D gene: NA
CDR3 protein: CASREGSGRALSGANVLTF
CDR3 DNA: TGTGCCAGCAGAGAGGGTTCAGGCAGGGCCCTCTCTGGGGCCAACGTCCTGACTTTC

V gene: TRBV7-9
J gene: TRBJ2-5
clone size: many
CDR3 length: 12
D gene: NA
CDR3 protein: CASSPPQETQYF
CDR3 DNA: TGTGCCAGCAGCCCCCCCCAAGAGACCCAGTACTTC

V gene: TRBV24-1
J gene: TRBJ2-1
clone size: many
CDR3 length: 15
D gene: NA
CDR3 protein: CATSAMRGVGHEQFF
CDR3 DNA: TGTGCCACCAGTGCAATGAGGGGAGTTGGACATGAGCAGTTCTTC

V gene: TRBV20-1
J gene: TRBJ1-1
clone size: medium-sized
CDR3 length: 16
D gene: NA
CDR3 protein: CSASPLPDSMNTEAFF
CDR3 DNA: TGCAGTGCTAGTCCTCTCCCGGACAGCATGAACACTGAAGCTTTCTTT

V gene: TRBV6-5
J gene: TRBJ1-1
clone size: many
CDR3 length: 14
D gene: NA
CDR3 protein: CASTSGQKNTEAFF
CDR3 DNA: TGTGCCAGCACCTCGGGACAAAAGAACACTGAAGCTTTCTTT

V gene: TRBV20-1
J gene: TRBJ2-3
clone size: many
CDR3 length: 14
D gene: NA
CDR3 protein: CSAKDVSSTDTQYF
CDR3 DNA: TGCAGTGCTAAGGACGTTTCTAGCACAGATACGCAGTATTTT

V gene: TRBV30
J gene: TRBJ2-5
clone size: few
CDR3 length: 13
D gene: NA
CDR3 protein: CAWSVGVGETQYF
CDR3 DNA: TGTGCCTGGAGTGTAGGTGTTGGAGAGACCCAGTACTTC

V gene: TRBV3-1
J gene: TRBJ1-4
clone size: many
CDR3 length: 14
D gene: NA
CDR3 protein: CASSYRQTNEKLFF
CDR3 DNA: TGTGCCAGCAGCTACCGACAGACTAATGAAAAACTGTTTTTT

V gene: TRBV18
J gene: TRBJ2-2
clone size: many
CDR3 length: 16
D gene: TRBD1
CDR3 protein: CASSEQTGVNTGELFF
CDR3 DNA: TGTGCCAGCTCCGAACAGACAGGGGTGAACACCGGGGAGCTGTTTTTT

V gene: TRBV20-1
J gene: TRBJ1-5
clone size: NA
CDR3 length: 15
D gene: NA
CDR3 protein: CSASLGGVVNQPQHF
CDR3 DNA: TGCAGTGCCAGCCTGGGAGGGGTAGTCAATCAGCCCCAGCATTTT

V gene: TRBV6-1
J gene: TRBJ2-5
clone size: many
CDR3 length: 14
D gene: NA
CDR3 protein: CASTSGDSSGTQYF
CDR3 DNA: TGTGCCAGCACTTCGGGAGATTCTAGTGGGACCCAGTACTTC

V gene: TRBV20-1
J gene: TRBJ2-7
clone size: few
CDR3 length: 13
D gene: NA
CDR3 protein: CSASSPLFYEQYF
CDR3 DNA: TGCAGTGCTTCTAGCCCCCTATTCTACGAGCAGTACTTC

V gene: TRBV7-9
J gene: TRBJ2-2
clone size: many
CDR3 length: 14
D gene: NA
CDR3 protein: CATHRVANTGELFF
CDR3 DNA: TGTGCCACCCACAGGGTAGCGAACACCGGGGAGCTGTTTTTT

V gene: TRBV5-1
J gene: TRBJ2-5
clone size: many
CDR3 length: 15
D gene: NA
CDR3 protein: CASTRQNANQETQYF
CDR3 DNA: TGCGCCAGCACGCGACAGAACGCAAATCAAGAGACCCAGTACTTC

V gene: TRBV6-5
J gene: TRBJ1-1
clone size: many
CDR3 length: 15
D gene: NA
CDR3 protein: CASSYTSTLGGQAFF
CDR3 DNA: TGTGCCAGCAGTTACACTTCCACCTTAGGGGGGCAAGCTTTCTTT

V gene: TRBV6-5
J gene: TRBJ1-2
clone size: many
CDR3 length: 13
D gene: NA
CDR3 protein: CASTVGRNYGYTF
CDR3 DNA: TGTGCCAGCACCGTAGGGCGAAACTATGGCTACACCTTC

V gene: TRBV6-1
J gene: TRBJ2-2
clone size: NA
CDR3 length: 13
D gene: NA
CDR3 protein: CASSPGYTGELFF
CDR3 DNA: TGTGCCAGCAGCCCAGGGTACACCGGGGAGCTGTTTTTT

V gene: TRBV7-8
J gene: TRBJ2-7
clone size: medium-sized
CDR3 length: 14
D gene: TRBD1
CDR3 protein: CASSYRDRGREQYF
CDR3 DNA: TGTGCCAGCAGCTACCGGGACAGAGGGCGCGAGCAGTACTTC

V gene: TRBV6-2/TRBV6-3
J gene: TRBJ2-5
clone size: few
CDR3 length: 15
D gene: NA
CDR3 protein: CASSYAPGGGETQYF
CDR3 DNA: TGTGCCAGCAGTTACGCGCCCGGGGGCGGAGAGACCCAGTACTTC

V gene: TRBV20-1
J gene: TRBJ2-1
clone size: medium-sized
CDR3 length: 11
D gene: NA
CDR3 protein: CSASHYNEQFF
CDR3 DNA: TGCAGTGCTAGCCACTACAATGAGCAGTTCTTC

V gene: TRBV27
J gene: TRBJ2-1
clone size: NA
CDR3 length: 16
D gene: TRBD2
CDR3 protein: CASSLWLAGKGNEQFF
CDR3 DNA: TGTGCCAGCAGTTTATGGCTAGCGGGAAAGGGCAATGAGCAGTTCTTC